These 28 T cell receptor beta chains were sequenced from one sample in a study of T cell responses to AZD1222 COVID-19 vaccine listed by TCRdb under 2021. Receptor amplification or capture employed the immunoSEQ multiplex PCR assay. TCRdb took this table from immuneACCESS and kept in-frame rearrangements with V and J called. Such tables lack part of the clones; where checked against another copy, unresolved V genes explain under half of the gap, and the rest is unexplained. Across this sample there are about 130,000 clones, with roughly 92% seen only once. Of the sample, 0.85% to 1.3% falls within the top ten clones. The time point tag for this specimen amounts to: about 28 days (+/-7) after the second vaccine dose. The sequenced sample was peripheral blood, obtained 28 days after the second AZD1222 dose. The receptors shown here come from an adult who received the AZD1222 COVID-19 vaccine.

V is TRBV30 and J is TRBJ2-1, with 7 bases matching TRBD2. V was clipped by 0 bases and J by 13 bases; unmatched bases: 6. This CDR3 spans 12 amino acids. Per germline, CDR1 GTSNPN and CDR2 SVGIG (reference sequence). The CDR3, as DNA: TGTGCCTGGAGTGTATTAGCGGGCATTCAGTTCTTC. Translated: CAWSVLAGIQFF.

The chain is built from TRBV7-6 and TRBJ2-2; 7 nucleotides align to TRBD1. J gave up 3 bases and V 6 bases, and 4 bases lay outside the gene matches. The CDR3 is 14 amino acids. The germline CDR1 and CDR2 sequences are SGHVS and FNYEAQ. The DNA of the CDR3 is TGTGCCAGCAGAAGACAGGGATACACCGGGGAGCTGTTTTTT. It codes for CASRRQGYTGELFF.

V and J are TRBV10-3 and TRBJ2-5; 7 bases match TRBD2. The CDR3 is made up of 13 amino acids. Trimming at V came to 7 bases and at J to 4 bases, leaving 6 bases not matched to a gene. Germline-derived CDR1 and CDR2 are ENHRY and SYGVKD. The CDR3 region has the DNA TGTGCCATCACGGCGGGAGAGAGAGAGACCCAGTACTTC. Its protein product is CAITAGERETQYF.

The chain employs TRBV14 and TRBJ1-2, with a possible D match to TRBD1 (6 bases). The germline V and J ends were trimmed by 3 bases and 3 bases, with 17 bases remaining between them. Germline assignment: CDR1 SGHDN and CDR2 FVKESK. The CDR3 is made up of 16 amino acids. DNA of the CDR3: TGTGCCAGCAGCCAGCTTGCCCTCCGGACAGACTATGGCTACACCTTC. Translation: CASSQLALRTDYGYTF.

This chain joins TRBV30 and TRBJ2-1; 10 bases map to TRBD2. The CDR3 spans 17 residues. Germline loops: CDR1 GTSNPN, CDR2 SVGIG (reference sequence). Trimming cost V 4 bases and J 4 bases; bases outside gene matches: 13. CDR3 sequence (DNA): TGTGCCTGGATGCGGCTAGCGGGGGCCCAACTATACAATGAGCAGTTCTTC. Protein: CAWMRLAGAQLYNEQFF.

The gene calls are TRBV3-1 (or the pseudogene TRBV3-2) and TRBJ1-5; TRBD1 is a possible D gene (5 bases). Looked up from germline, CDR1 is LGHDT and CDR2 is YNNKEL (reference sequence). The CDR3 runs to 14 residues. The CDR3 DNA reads TGTGCTACAACGGGGACGGTGGCCAATCAGCCCCAGCATTTT. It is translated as CATTGTVANQPQHF.

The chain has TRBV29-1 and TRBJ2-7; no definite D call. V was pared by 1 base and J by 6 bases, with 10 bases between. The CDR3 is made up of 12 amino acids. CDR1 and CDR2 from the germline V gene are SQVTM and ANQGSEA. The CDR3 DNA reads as TGCAGCGTTGAAGGAGCTGGGCCCGAGCAGTACTTC. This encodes CSVEGAGPEQYF.

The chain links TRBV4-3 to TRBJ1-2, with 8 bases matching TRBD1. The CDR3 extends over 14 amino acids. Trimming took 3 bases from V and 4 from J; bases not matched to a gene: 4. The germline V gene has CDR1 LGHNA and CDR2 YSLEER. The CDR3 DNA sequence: TGCGCCAGCAGCCACCGGACAGGGAGCTATGGCTACACCTTC. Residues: CASSHRTGSYGYTF.

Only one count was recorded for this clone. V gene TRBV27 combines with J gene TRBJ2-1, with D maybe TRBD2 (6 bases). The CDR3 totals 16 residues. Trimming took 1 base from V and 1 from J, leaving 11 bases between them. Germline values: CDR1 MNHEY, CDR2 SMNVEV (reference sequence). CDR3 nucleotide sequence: TGTGCCAGCAGTTTATTTGGGGGAGGTTCCTACAATGAGCAGTTCTTC. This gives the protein CASSLFGGGSYNEQFF.

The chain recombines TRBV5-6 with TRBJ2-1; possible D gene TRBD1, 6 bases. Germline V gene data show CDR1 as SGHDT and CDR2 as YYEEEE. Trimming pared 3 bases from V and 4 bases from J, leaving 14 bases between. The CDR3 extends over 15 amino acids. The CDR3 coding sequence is TGTGCCAGCAGCTATCAGGGGAGACCTTACAATGAGCAGTTCTTC. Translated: CASSYQGRPYNEQFF.

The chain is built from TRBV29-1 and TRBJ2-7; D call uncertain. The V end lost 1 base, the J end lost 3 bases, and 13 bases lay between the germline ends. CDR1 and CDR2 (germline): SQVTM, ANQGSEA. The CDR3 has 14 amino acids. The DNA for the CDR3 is TGCAGCGTTGAAGGTACCCCTTCGGGCTACGAGCAGTACTTC. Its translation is CSVEGTPSGYEQYF.

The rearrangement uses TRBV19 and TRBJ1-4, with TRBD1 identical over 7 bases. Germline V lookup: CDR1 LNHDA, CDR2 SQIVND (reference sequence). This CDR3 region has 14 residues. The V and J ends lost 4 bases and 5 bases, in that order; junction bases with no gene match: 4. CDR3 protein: CASSKGQRNEKLFF. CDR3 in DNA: TGTGCCAGTAGTAAGGGACAGAGAAATGAAAAACTGTTTTTT. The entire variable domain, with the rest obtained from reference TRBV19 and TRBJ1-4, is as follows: DGGITQSPKYLFRKEGQNVTLSCEQNLNHDAMYWYRQDPGQGLRLIYYSQIVNDFQKGDIAEGYSVSREKKESFPLTVTSAQKNPTAFYLCASSKGQRNEKLFFGSGTQLSVL.

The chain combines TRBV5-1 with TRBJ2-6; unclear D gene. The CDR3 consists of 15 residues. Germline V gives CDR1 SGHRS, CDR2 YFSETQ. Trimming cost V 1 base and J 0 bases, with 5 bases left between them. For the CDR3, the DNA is TGCGCCAGCAGCTTGTGGGGCTCTGGGGCCAACGTCCTGACTTTC. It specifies CASSLWGSGANVLTF.

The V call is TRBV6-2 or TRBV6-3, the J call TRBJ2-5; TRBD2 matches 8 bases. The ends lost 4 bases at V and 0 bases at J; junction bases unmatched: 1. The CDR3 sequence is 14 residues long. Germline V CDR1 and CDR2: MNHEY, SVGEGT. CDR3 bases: TGTGCCAGCAGTTCTAGCGGGTACCAAGAGACCCAGTACTTC. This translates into CASSSSGYQETQYF.

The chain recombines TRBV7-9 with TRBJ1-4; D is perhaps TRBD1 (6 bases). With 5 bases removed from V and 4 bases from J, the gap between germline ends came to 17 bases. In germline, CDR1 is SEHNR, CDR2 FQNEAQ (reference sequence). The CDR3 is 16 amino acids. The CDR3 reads CASSPLAGASNEKLFF. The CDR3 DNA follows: TGTGCCAGCAGCCCCTTGGCAGGGGCTAGTAATGAAAAACTGTTTTTT.

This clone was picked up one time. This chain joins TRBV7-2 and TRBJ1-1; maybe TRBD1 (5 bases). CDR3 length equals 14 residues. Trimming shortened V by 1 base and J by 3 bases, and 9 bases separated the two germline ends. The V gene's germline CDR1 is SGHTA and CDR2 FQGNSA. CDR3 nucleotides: TGTGCCAGCAGCTTAGTTAGGGGAGACACTGAAGCTTTCTTT. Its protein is CASSLVRGDTEAFF. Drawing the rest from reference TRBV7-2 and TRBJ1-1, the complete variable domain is GAGVSQSPSNKVTEKGKDVELRCDPISGHTALYWYRQSLGQGLEFLIYFQGNSAPDKSGLPSDRFSAERTGGSVSTLTIQRTQQEDSAVYLCASSLVRGDTEAFFGQGTRLTVV.

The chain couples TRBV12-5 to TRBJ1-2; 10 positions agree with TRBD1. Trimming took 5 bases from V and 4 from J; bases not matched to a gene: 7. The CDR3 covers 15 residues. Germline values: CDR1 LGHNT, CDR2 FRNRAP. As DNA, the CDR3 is TGTGCTAGTGGTCTGACAGGGGGCAGTTTCTATGGCTACACCTTC. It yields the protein CASGLTGGSFYGYTF.

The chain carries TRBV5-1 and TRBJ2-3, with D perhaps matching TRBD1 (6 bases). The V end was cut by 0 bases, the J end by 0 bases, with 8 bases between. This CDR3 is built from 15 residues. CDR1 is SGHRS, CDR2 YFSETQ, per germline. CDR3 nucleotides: TGCGCCAGCAGCTTGGGAGGGGGTAGCACAGATACGCAGTATTTT. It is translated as CASSLGGGSTDTQYF.

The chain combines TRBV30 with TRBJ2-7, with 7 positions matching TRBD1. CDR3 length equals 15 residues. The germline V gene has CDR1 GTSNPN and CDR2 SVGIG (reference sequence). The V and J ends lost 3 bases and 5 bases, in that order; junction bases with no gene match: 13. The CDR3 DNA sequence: TGTGCCTGGAGACACACGGGTAGGGGGCTCAACGAGCAGTACTTC. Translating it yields CAWRHTGRGLNEQYF.

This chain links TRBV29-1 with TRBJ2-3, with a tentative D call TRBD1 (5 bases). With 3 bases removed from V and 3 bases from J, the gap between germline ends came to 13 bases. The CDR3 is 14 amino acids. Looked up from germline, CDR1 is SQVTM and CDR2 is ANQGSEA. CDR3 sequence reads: CSVENPTGTDTQYF. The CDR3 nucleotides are TGCAGCGTTGAGAACCCAACAGGAACAGATACGCAGTATTTT.

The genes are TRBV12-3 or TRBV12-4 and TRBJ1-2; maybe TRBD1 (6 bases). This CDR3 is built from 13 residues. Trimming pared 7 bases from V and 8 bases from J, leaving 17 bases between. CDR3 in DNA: TGTGCCAGCACCGGGGAGGGGGAGTCCGGCTACACCTTC. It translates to CASTGEGESGYTF.

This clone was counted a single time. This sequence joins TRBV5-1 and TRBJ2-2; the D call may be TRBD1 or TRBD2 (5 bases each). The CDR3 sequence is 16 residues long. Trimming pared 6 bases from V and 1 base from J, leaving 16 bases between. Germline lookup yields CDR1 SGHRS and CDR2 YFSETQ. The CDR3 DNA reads TGCGCCAGCATGGGGGTCGCAGGGAAGAACACCGGGGAGCTGTTTTTT. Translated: CASMGVAGKNTGELFF.

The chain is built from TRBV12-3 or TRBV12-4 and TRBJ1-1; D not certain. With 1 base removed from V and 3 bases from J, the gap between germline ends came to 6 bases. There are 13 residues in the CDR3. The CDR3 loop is CASSLDRYTEAFF. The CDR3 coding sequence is TGTGCCAGCAGTTTAGACCGATACACTGAAGCTTTCTTT.

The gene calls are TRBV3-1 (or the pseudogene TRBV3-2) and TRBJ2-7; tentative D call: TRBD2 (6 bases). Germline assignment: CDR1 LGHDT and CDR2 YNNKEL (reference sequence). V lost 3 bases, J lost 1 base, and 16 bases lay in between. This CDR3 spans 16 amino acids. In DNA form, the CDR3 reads TGTGCCAGCAGCCAGACCCTCCTTAGCGGTTCCTACGAGCAGTACTTC. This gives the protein CASSQTLLSGSYEQYF.

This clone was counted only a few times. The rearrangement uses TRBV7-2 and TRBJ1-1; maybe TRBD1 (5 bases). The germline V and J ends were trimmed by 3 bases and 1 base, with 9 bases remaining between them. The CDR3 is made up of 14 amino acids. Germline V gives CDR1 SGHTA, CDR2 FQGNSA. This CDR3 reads CASSFRAGNTEAFF. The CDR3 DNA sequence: TGTGCCAGCAGCTTCAGGGCGGGGAACACTGAAGCTTTCTTT.

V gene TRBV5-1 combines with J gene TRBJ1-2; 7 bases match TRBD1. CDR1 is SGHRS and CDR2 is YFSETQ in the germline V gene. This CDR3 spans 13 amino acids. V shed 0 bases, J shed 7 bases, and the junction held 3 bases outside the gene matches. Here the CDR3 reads CASSLGQGSGYTF. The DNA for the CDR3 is TGCGCCAGCAGCTTGGGACAGGGCTCTGGCTACACCTTC.

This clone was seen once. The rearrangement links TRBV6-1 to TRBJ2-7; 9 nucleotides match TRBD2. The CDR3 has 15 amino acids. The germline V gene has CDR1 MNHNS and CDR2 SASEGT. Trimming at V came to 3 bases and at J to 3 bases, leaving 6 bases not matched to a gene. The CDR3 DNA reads TGTGCCAGCAGTGATCGCGCGGGAGGGATCTACGAGCAGTACTTC. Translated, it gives CASSDRAGGIYEQYF.

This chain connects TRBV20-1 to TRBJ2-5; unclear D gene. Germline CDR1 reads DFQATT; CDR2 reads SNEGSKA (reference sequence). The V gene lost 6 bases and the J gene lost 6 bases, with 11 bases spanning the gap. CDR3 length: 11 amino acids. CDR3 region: CSAKGSKTQYF. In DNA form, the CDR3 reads TGCAGTGCCAAAGGGTCAAAGACCCAGTACTTC.